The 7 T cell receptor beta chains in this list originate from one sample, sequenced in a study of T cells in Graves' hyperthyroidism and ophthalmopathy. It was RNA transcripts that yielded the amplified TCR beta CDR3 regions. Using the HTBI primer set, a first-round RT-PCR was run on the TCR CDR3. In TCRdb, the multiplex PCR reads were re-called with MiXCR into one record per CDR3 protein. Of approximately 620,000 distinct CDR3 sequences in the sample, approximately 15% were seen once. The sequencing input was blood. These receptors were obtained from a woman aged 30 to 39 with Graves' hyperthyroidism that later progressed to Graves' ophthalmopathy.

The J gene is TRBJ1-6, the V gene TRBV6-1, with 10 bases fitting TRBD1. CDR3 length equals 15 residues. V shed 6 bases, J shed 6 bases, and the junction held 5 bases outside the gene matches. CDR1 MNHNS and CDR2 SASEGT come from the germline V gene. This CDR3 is CASRPGTGANSPLHF. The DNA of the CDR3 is TGTGCCAGCAGACCCGGGACAGGGGCTAATTCACCCCTCCACTTT.

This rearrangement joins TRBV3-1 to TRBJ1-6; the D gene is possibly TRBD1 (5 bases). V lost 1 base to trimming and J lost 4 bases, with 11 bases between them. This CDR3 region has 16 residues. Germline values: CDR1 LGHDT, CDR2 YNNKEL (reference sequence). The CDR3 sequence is CASSQGGLSYNSPLHF. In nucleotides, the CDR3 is TGTGCCAGCAGCCAAGGGGGCCTTAGTTATAATTCACCCCTCCACTTT.

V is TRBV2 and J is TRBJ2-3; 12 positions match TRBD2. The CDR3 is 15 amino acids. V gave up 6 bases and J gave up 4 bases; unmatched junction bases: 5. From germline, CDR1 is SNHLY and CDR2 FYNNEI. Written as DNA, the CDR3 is TGTGCCAGCAGAGCCCTAGCGGGAGGGCCAGATACGCAGTATTTT. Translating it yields CASRALAGGPDTQYF.

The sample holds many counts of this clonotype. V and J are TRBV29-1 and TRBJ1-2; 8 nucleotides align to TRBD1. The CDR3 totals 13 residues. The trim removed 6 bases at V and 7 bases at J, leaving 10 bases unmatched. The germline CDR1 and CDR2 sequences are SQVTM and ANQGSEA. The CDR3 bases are TGCAGCGTGAAAACCGGGACAGGTTTTGGCTACACCTTC. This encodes CSVKTGTGFGYTF.

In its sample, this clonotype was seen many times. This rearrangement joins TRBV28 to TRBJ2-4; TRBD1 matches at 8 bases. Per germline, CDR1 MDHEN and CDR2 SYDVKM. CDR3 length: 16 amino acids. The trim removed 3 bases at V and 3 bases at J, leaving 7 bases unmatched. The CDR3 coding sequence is TGTGCCAGCAGTTTCGGCAGGGGGCAGGTCAAAAACATTCAGTACTTC. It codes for CASSFGRGQVKNIQYF.

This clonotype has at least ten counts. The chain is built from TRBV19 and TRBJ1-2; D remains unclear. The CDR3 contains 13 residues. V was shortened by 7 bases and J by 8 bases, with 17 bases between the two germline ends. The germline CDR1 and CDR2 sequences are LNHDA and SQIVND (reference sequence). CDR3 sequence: CASNDGITEGYTF. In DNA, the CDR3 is TGTGCCAGTAACGATGGGATTACCGAAGGCTACACCTTC.

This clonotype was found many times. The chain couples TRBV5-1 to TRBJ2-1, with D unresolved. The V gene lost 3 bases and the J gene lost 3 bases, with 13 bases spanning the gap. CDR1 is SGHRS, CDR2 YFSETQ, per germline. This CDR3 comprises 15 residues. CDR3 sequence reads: CASSSALDGYNEQFF. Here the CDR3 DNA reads TGCGCCAGCAGCTCCGCTTTGGACGGCTACAATGAGCAGTTCTTC.